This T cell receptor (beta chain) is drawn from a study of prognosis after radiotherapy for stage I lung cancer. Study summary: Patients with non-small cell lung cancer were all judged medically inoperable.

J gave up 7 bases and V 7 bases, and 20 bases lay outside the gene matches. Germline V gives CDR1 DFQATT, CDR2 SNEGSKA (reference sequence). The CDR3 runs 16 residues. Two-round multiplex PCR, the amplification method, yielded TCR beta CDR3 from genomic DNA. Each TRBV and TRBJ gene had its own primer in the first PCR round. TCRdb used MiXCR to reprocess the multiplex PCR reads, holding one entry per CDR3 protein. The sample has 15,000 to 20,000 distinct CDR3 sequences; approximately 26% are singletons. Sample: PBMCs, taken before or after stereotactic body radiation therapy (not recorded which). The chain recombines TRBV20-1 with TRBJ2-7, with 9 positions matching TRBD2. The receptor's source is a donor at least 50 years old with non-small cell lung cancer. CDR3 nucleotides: TGCAGTGAGTCACTTTCTGGCGCGGGAGGGTCGAAGGAGCAGTACTTC. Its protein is CSESLSGAGGSKEQYF.